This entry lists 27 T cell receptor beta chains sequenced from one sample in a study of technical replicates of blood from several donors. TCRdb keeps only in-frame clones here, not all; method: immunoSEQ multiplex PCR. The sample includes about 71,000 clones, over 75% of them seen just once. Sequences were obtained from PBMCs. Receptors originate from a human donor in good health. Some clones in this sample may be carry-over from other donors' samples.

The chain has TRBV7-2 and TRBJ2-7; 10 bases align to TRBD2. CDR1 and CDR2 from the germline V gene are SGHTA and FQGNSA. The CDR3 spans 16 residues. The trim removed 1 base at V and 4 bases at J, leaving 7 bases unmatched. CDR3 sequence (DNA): TGTGCCAGCAGCTTAGTGGCTAGCGGGAGTATATACGAGCAGTACTTC. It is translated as CASSLVASGSIYEQYF.

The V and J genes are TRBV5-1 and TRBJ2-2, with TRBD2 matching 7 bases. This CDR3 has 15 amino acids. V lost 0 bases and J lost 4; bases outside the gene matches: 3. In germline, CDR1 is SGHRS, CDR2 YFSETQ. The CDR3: CASSLASGGTGELFF. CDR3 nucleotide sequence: TGCGCCAGCAGCTTGGCTAGCGGAGGCACCGGGGAGCTGTTTTTT.

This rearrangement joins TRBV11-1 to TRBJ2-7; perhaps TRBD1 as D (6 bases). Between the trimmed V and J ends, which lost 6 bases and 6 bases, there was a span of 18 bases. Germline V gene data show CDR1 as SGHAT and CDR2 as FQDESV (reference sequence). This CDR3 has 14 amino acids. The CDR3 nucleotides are TGTGCCAGCAGATACAGGGCCCCGGGTGGCGAGCAGTACTTC. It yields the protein CASRYRAPGGEQYF. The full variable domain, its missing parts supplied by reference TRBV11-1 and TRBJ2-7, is EAEVAQSPRYKITEKSQAVAFWCDPISGHATLYWYRQILGQGPELLVQFQDESVVDDSQLPKDRFSAERLKGVDSTLKIQPAELGDSAMYLCASRYRAPGGEQYFGPGTRLTVT.

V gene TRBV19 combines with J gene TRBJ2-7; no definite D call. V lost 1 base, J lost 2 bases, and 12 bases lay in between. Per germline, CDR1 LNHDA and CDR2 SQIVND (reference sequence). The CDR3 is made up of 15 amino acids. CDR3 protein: CASSIAAGNAYEQYF. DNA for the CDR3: TGTGCCAGTAGTATAGCGGCAGGTAACGCCTACGAGCAGTACTTC.

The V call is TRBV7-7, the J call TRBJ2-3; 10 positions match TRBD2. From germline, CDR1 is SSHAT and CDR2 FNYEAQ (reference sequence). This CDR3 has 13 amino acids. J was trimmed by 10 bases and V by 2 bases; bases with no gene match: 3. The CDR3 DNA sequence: TGTGCCAGCAGCTTATCCGGGACTAGCGCGCAGTATTTT. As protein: CASSLSGTSAQYF.

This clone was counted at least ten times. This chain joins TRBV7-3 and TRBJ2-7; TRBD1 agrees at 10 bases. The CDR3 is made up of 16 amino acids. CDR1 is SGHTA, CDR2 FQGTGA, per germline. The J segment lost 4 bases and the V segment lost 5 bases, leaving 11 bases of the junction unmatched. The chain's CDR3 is CASSPSGQGVLYEQYF. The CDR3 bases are TGTGCCAGCAGCCCCTCAGGACAGGGGGTATTGTACGAGCAGTACTTC. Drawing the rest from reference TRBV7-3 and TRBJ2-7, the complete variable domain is GAGVSQTPSNKVTEKGKYVELRCDPISGHTALYWYRQSLGQGPEFLIYFQGTGAADDSGLPNDRFFAVRPEGSVSTLKIQRTERGDSAVYLCASSPSGQGVLYEQYFGPGTRLTVT.

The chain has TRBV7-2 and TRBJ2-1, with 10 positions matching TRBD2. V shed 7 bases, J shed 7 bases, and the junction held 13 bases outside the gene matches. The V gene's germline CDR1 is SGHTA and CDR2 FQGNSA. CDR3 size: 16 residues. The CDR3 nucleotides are TGTGCCAGCACCCTACGCAGAAGCGGGGGGGCTAATGAGCAGTTCTTC. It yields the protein CASTLRRSGGANEQFF.

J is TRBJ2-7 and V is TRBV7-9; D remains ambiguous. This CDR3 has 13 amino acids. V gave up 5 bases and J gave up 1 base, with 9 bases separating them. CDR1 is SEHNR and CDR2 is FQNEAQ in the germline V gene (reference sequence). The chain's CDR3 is CASSPRLSYEQYF. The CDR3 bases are TGTGCCAGCAGCCCGAGGTTGTCCTACGAGCAGTACTTC.

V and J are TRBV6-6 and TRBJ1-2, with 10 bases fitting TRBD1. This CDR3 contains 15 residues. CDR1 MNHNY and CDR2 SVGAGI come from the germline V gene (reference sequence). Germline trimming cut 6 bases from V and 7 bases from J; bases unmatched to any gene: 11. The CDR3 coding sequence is TGTGCCAGCAGCAACCCGGACAGGGGGTACGCTGGCTACACCTTC. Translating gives CASSNPDRGYAGYTF.

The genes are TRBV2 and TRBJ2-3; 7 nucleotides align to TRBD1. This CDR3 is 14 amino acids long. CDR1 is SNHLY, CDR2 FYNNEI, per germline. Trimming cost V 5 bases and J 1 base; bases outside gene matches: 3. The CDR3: CASSRDRGTDTQYF. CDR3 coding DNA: TGTGCCAGCAGTAGAGACAGGGGCACAGATACGCAGTATTTT.

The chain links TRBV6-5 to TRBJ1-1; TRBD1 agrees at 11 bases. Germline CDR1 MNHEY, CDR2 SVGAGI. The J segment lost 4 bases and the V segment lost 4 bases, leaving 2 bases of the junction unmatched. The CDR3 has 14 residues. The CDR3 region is CASSLGTGGTEAFF. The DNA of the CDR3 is TGTGCCAGCAGTTTAGGGACAGGGGGCACTGAAGCTTTCTTT.

The CDR3 here is CASSVHREGEKLFF. The CDR3 nucleotides are TGTGCCAGCAGTGTGCACAGGGAGGGAGAAAAACTGTTTTTT. This chain links TRBV2 with TRBJ1-4; D is perhaps TRBD1 (6 bases). Germline CDR1 and CDR2: SNHLY and FYNNEI. Trimming stripped 4 bases from V and 8 bases from J, with 14 bases between. The CDR3 has 14 amino acids.

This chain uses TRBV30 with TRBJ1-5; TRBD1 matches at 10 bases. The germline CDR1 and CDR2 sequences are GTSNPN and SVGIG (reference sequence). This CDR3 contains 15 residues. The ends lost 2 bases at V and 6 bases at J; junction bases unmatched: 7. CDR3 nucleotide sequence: TGTGCCTGGAGTTCCCCGGGACAGGGGCGTCAGCCCCAGCATTTT. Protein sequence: CAWSSPGQGRQPQHF.

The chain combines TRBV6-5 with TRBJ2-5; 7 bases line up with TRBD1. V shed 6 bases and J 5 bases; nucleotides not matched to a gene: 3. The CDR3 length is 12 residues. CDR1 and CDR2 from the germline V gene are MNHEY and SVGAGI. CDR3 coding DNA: TGTGCCAGCAGGACAGGGTCCGAGACCCAGTACTTC. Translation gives CASRTGSETQYF.

DNA for the CDR3: TGTGCCAGCAGCGAGACAGGGGGCCGTGGTAACAATCAGCCCCAGCATTTT. Translation gives CASSETGGRGNNQPQHF. The rearrangement links TRBV7-9 to TRBJ1-5; TRBD1 matches 10 bases. Germline V gene sequence: CDR1 SEHNR, CDR2 FQNEAQ (reference sequence). Germline trimming cut 5 bases from V and 3 bases from J; bases unmatched to any gene: 10. There are 17 residues in the CDR3.

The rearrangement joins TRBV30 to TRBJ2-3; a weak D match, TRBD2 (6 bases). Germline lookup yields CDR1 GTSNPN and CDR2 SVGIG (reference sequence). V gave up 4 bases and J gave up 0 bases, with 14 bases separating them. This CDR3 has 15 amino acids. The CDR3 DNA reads TGTGCCTGGACCCCCGGGGGTATTAGCACAGATACGCAGTATTTT. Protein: CAWTPGGISTDTQYF.

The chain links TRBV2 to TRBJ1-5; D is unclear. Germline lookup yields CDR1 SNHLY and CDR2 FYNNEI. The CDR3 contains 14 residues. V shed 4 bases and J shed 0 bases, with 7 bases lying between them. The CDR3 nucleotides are TGTGCCAGCAGTGGTCAGTTTAGCAATCAGCCCCAGCATTTT. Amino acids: CASSGQFSNQPQHF.

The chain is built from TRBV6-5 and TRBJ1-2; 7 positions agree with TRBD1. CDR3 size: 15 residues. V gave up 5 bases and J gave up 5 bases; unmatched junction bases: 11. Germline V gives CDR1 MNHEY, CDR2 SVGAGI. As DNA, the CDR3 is TGTGCCAGCAGTACCAGGGGGTCTCACTTATATGGCTACACCTTC. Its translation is CASSTRGSHLYGYTF.

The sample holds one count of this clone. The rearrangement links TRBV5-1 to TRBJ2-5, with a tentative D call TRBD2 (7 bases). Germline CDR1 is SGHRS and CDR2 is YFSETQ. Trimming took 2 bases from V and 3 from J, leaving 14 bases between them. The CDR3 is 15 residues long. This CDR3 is CASSLYRGAEETQYF. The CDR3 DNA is TGCGCCAGCAGCTTATACCGGGGGGCGGAAGAGACCCAGTACTTC.

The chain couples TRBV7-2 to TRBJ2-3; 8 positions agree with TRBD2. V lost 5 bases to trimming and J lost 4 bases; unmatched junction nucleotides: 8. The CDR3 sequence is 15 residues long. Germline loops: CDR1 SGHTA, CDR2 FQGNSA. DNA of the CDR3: TGTGCCAGCAGCCCTAGCGGGTTCACCCCAGATACGCAGTATTTT. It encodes CASSPSGFTPDTQYF.

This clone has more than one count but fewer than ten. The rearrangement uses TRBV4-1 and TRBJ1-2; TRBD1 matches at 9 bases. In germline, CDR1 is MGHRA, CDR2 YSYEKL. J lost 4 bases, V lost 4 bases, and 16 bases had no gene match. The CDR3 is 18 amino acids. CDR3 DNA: TGCGCCAGCAGCCGCGTCCCGGGACAGGGAAGAACCTCCTATGGCTACACCTTC. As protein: CASSRVPGQGRTSYGYTF.

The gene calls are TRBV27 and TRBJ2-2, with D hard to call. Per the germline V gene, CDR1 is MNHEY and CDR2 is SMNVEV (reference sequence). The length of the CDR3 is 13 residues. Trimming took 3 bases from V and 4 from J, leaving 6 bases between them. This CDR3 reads CASSFFVTGELFF. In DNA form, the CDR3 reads TGTGCCAGCAGTTTCTTCGTCACCGGGGAGCTGTTTTTT.

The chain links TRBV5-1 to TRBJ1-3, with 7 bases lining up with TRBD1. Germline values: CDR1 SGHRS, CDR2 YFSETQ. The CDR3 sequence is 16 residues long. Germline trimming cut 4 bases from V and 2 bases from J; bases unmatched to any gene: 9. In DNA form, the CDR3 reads TGCGCCAGCAGCCGCAGAGACAGGGAAGCTGGAAACACCATATATTTT. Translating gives CASSRRDREAGNTIYF.

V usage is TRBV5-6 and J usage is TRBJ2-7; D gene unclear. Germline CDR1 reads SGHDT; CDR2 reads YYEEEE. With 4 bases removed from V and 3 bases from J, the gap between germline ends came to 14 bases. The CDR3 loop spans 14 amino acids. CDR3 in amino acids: CASSPSGPIYEQYF. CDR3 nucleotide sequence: TGTGCCAGCAGCCCCTCAGGTCCGATCTACGAGCAGTACTTC.

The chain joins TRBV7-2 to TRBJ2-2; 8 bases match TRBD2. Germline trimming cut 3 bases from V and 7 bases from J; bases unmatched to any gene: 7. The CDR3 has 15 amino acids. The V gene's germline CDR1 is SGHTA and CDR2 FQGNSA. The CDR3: CASSFRGGSLGELFF. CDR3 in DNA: TGTGCCAGCAGCTTCCGGGGGGGGTCTCTCGGGGAGCTGTTTTTT.

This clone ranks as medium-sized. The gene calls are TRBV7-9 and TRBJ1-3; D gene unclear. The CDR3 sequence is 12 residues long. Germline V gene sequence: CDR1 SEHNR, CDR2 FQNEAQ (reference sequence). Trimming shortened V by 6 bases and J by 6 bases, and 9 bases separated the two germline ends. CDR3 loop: CASRKRVNTIYF. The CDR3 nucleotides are TGTGCCAGCAGGAAACGGGTAAACACCATATATTTT.

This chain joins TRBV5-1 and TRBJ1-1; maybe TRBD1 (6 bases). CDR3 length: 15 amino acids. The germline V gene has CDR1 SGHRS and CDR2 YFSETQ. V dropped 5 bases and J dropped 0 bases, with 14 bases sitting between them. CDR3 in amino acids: CASREDSSMNTEAFF. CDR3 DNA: TGCGCCAGCAGGGAGGACAGTTCCATGAACACTGAAGCTTTCTTT.